The rows below give T cell receptor beta chains drawn from one sample of a study of blood T cell repertoires in COVID-19. The assay was immunoSEQ multiplex PCR, and TCRdb's table has in-frame clones only and misses some. Here the sample spans 490,000 or so clones, roughly 90% being singletons. Material for sequencing was PBMCs or T cells enriched from blood (not recorded which). Receptor source: a woman aged 40-49 years who had recovered from COVID-19. The CDR3 runs from the conserved cysteine through the conserved F or W. The D gene is left open where the match is weak.

len,v_gene,j_gene,d_gene,CDR3aa
13,TRBV7-9,TRBJ1-1,-,CASSLRTASEAFF
15,TRBV9,TRBJ2-5,TRBD1,CASSVGVTGGETQYF
15,TRBV3-1/TRBV3-2,TRBJ1-5,-,CASSQALVSNQPQHF
12,TRBV12-3/TRBV12-4,TRBJ2-1,-,CASSFEGNEQFF
16,TRBV28,TRBJ1-1,-,CASSLFRQGRDTEAFF
14,TRBV18,TRBJ2-1,TRBD1,CASSQTGFDNEQFF
18,TRBV5-1,TRBJ1-1,TRBD1,CASSSGTGAWGTNTEAFF
15,TRBV19,TRBJ2-1,-,CASSMAVGSYNEQFF
15,TRBV7-9,TRBJ1-1,-,CASSFTTRTATEAFF
15,TRBV27,TRBJ1-2,TRBD1,CASSLTGRGDYGYTF
15,TRBV27,TRBJ2-3,-,CASSLWAGGLDTQYF
12,TRBV6-1,TRBJ2-5,-,CASSERRETQYF
15,TRBV4-1,TRBJ1-4,-,CASSDSGATNEKLFF
16,TRBV6-2/TRBV6-3,TRBJ2-7,TRBD2,CASSSRLAGVPYEQYF
16,TRBV7-6,TRBJ1-5,TRBD1,CASSSGTGAPNQPQHF
15,TRBV2,TRBJ2-7,TRBD1,CASREGQSSSYEQYF
15,TRBV10-2,TRBJ2-5,-,CASSESSREPETQYF
13,TRBV28,TRBJ1-1,TRBD1,CATEGAFNTEAFF
12,TRBV7-8,TRBJ1-1,-,CASSSLGTEAFF
14,TRBV6-2/TRBV6-3,TRBJ2-7,TRBD1,CASSLTGGSYEQYF
16,TRBV29-1,TRBJ2-1,TRBD2,CSVENSGGRAYNEQFF
17,TRBV27,TRBJ1-2,-,CASSFSGGEGVWVGYTF
16,TRBV18,TRBJ2-7,TRBD2,CASSPRQAGAENEQYF
13,TRBV5-6,TRBJ1-4,-,CASSLGWEEKLFF
16,TRBV27,TRBJ2-2,TRBD2,CASTPVAGGYTGELFF
14,TRBV4-3,TRBJ2-5,TRBD2,CASSPGLAQETQYF
17,TRBV7-2,TRBJ2-1,-,CASSLFVGRGSYNEQFF
15,TRBV9,TRBJ1-4,-,CASSPRVATNEKLFF
12,TRBV10-3,TRBJ2-1,-,CAISELENEQFF
13,TRBV10-3,TRBJ2-1,TRBD2,CAISSGVLGEQFF
14,TRBV19,TRBJ2-1,TRBD2,CATAGTSGGDEQFF
14,TRBV3-1/TRBV3-2,TRBJ2-7,TRBD2,CASTRTSGYYEQYF
14,TRBV5-6,TRBJ1-3,-,CASSLVLSGNTIYF
15,TRBV18,TRBJ1-1,-,CASSLGGKTDTEAFF
16,TRBV5-6,TRBJ1-1,TRBD1,CASSLWDRGWNTEAFF
14,TRBV2,TRBJ1-3,TRBD1,CASSEDRGLDTIYF
12,TRBV19,TRBJ1-1,-,CASSIDDREAFF
16,TRBV3-1/TRBV3-2,TRBJ2-5,TRBD1,CASSQLGQGIIETQYF
13,TRBV19,TRBJ2-7,TRBD1,CASSDRVPYEQYF
17,TRBV6-2/TRBV6-3,TRBJ1-5,TRBD1,CASSYSIVGQFNQPQHF
15,TRBV2,TRBJ1-2,-,CASSEGGRINYGYTF
15,TRBV5-4,TRBJ2-1,-,CASSLGHQLPNEQFF
15,TRBV6-2/TRBV6-3,TRBJ1-1,-,CASSYPRTENTEAFF
13,TRBV18,TRBJ2-7,TRBD2,CASSREGRYEQYF
15,TRBV19,TRBJ1-5,-,CASSIARALKEPQHF